This T cell receptor (beta chain) originates from a study of T-cell reconstitution after alpha-beta-depleted transplantation in children. Unique molecular identifiers tagged the TCRbeta library. TCRdb itself ran the PCR reads through MiXCR, one entry per CDR3 protein. The repertoire consists of about 500,000 distinct CDR3 sequences, with about 10% occurring once and the leading ten covering 12% to 15%. This clonotype showed up just a few times. Its antigen is currently unknown. Study-level findings and limits: Reportedly, only several hundred clones from non-depleted graft cells drove alpha-beta T-cell counts at about two months.

V was trimmed by 5 bases and J by 2 bases, leaving 8 bases between them. This CDR3 has 13 amino acids. The germline V gene encodes CDR1 MNHEY and CDR2 SVGEGT. The receptor comes from a female patient aged 2-10 years who had a stem cell transplant for aplastic anemia, so the T cells may come from the graft donor. The chain recombines TRBV6-2 or TRBV6-3 with TRBJ2-3; D is undetermined. This material consisted of PBMCs, mostly from graft donor cells, taken 180 days after TCRalphabeta/CD19-depleted stem cell transplant. The chain's CDR3 is CASSNRYTDTQYF. DNA for the CDR3: TGTGCCAGCAGTAATCGGTACACAGATACGCAGTATTTT.